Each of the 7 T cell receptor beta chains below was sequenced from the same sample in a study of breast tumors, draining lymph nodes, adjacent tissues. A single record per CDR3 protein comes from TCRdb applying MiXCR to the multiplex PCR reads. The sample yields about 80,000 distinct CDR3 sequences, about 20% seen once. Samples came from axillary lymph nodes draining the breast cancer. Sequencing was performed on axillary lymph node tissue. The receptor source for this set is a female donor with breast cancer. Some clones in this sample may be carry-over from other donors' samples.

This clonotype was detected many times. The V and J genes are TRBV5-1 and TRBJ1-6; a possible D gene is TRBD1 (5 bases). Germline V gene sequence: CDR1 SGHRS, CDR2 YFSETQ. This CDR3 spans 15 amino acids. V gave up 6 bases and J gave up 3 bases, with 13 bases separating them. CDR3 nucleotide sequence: TGCGCCAGCACCCAGGGTGTTGGCTATAATTCACCCCTCCACTTT. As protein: CASTQGVGYNSPLHF.

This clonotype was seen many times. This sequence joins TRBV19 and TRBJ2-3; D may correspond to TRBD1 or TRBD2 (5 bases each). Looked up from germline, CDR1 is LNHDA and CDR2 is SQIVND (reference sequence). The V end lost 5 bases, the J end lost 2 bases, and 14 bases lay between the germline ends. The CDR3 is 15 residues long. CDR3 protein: CASSPPGTITDTQYF. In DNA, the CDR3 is TGTGCCAGTAGTCCACCGGGGACCATCACAGATACGCAGTATTTT.

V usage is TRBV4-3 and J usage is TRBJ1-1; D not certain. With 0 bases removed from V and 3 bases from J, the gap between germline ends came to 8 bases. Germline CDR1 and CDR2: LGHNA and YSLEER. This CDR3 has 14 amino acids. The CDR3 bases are TGCGCCAGCAGCCAAGACGGACGATACACTGAAGCTTTCTTT. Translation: CASSQDGRYTEAFF.

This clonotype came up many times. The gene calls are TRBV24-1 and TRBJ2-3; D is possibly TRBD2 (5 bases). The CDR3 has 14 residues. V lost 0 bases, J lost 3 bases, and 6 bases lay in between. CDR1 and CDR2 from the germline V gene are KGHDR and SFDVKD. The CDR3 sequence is CATSDLTGTDTQYF. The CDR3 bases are TGTGCCACCAGTGATTTGACGGGAACAGATACGCAGTATTTT.

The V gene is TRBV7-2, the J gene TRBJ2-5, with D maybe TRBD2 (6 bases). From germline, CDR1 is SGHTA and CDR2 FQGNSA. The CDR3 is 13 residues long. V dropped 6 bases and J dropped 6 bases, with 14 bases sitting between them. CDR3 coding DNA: TGTGCCAGCAGTGATCGTCGGGGGAAGACCCAGTACTTC. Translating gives CASSDRRGKTQYF.

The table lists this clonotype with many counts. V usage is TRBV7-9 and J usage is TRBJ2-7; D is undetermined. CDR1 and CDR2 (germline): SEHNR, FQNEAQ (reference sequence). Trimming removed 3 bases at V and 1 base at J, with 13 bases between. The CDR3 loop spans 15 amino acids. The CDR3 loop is CASSFRREFSYEQYF. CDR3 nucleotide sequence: TGTGCCAGCAGCTTTCGCCGTGAGTTTTCCTACGAGCAGTACTTC. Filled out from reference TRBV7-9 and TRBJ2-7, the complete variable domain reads DTGVSQNPRHKITKRGQNVTFRCDPISEHNRLYWYRQTLGQGPEFLTYFQNEAQLEKSRLLSDRFSAERPKGSFSTLEIQRTEQGDSAMYLCASSFRREFSYEQYFGPGTRLTVT.

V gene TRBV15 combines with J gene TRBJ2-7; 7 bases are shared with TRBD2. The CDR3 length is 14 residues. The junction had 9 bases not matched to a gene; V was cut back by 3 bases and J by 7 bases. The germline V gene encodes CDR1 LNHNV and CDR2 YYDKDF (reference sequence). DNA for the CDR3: TGTGCCACCAGCAGGGGGACTACCGCGGGGGAGCAGTACTTC. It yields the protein CATSRGTTAGEQYF. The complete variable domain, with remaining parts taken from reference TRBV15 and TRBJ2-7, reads DAMVIQNPRYQVTQFGKPVTLSCSQTLNHNVMYWYQQKSSQAPKLLFHYYDKDFNNEADTPDNFQSRRPNTSFCFLDIRSPGLGDTAMYLCATSRGTTAGEQYFGPGTRLTVT.